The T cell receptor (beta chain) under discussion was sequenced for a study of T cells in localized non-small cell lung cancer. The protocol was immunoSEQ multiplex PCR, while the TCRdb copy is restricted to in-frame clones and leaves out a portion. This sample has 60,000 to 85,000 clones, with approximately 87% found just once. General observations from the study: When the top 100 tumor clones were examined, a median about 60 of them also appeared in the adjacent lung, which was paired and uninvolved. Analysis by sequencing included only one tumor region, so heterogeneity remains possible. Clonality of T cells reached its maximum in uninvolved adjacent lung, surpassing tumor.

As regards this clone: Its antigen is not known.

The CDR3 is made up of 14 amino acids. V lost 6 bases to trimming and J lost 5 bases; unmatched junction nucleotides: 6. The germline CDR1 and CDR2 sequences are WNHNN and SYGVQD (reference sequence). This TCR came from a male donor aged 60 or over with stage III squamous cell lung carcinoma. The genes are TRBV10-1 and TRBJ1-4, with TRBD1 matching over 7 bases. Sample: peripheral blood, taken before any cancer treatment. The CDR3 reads CASSSGQSNEKLFF. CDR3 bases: TGCGCCAGCAGCTCGGGACAGTCGAATGAAAAACTGTTTTTT.